Sequencing of this T cell receptor beta chain was carried out in a study of blood T cell repertoires in COVID-19. About the research overall: COVID-19 samples from acute and convalescent phases originated in the United States, Italy and Spain.

This CDR3 has 16 residues. Looked up from germline, CDR1 is MNHEY and CDR2 is SVGEGT. With V trimmed by 6 bases and J by 4 bases, 12 bases remained unmatched. Assay: immunoSEQ multiplex PCR; the TCRdb copy retains only in-frame clones and omits some. The table includes 200,000 or so clones, roughly 89% detected once. This sequence originates from a man aged 60 to 75 who had recovered from COVID-19. The genes are TRBV6-2 or TRBV6-3 and TRBJ1-1; the match to TRBD1 covers 9 bases. Material for sequencing was peripheral blood. Here the CDR3 DNA reads TGTGCCAGCAGCCCTCTCCGGACAGGGGTTGGCACTGAAGCTTTCTTT. Residues: CASSPLRTGVGTEAFF.